This paragraph reports one T cell receptor (beta chain). Its antigen is still unknown. 200 to 250 ng DNA, tens of thousands of T cell genomes, went into each sorted-subset replicate PCR. The repertoire was sequenced with immunoSEQ multiplex PCR; TCRdb's copy has only in-frame clones and lacks some. The repertoire holds approximately 1.5 million clones, with approximately 98.5% as singletons. This specimen belongs to a study of shared clonotypes between healthy human individuals. About the study: The study used three CD4 naive, three CD4 memory, two CD8 naive and one CD8 memory plate per donor. Notes on the study in general: Among the subsets, naive ones generally showed larger estimated richness than memory ones. Clonotype sharing across donors was expected to vary with sequencing depth.

The V and J ends lost 5 bases and 1 base, in that order; junction bases with no gene match: 6. This CDR3 spans 16 amino acids. Germline values: CDR1 SEHNR, CDR2 FQNEAQ (reference sequence). The gene calls are TRBV7-9 and TRBJ2-3; 10 positions agree with TRBD1. The specimen was naive CD4+ T cells sorted from blood. Subset specified: CD45RA+ positively selected. This TCR was recovered from a young man in good health. Here the CDR3 reads CASSAGDRGRTDTQYF. The DNA for the CDR3 is TGTGCCAGCAGCGCAGGGGACAGGGGACGCACAGATACGCAGTATTTT.